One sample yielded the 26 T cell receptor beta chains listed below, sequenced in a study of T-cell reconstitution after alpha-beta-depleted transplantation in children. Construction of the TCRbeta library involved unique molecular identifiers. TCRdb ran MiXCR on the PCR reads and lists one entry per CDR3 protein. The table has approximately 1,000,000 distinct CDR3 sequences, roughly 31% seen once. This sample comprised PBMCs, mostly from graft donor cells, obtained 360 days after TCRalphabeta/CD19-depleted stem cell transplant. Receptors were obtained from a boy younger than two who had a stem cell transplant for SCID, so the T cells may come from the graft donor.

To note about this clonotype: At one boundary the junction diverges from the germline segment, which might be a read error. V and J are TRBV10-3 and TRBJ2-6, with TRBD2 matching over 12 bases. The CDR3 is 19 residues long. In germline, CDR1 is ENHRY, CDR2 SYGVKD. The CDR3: CAFSATSGGLPVGANVLTF. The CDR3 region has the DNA TGTGCCTTCAGTGCGACTAGCGGGGGCCTCCCTGTAGGGGCCAACGTCCTGACTTTC.

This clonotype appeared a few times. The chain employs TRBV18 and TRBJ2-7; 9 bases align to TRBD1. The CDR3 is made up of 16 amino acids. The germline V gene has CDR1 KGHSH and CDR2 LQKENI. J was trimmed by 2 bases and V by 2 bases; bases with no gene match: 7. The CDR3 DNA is TGTGCCAGCTCACCAGAGGGGACAGGGAGTACCTACGAGCAGTACTTC. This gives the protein CASSPEGTGSTYEQYF.

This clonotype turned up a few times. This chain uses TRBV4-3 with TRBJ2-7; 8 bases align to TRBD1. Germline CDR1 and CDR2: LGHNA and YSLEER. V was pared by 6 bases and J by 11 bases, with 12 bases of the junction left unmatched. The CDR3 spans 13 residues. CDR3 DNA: TGCGCCAGCAGTAACGGACAGGGTAGGAGGGAGTACTTC. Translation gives CASSNGQGRREYF.

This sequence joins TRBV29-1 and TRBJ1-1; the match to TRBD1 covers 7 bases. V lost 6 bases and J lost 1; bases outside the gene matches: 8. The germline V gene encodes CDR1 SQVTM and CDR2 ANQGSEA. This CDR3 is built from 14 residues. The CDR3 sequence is CSVELQGKNTEAFF. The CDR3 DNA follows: TGCAGCGTGGAACTACAGGGGAAGAACACTGAAGCTTTCTTT.

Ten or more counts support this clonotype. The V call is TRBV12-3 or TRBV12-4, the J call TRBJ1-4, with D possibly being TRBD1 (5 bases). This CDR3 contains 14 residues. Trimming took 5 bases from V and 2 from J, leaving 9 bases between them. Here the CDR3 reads CASSRGATNEKLFF. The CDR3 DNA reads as TGTGCCAGCAGTCGCGGGGCTACTAATGAAAAACTGTTTTTT.

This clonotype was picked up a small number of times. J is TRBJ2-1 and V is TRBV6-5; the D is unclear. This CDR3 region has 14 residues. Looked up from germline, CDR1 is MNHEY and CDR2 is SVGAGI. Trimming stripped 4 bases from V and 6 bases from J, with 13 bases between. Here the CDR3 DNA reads TGTGCCAGCAGTTCTACGGGTAGTGGCAATGAGCAGTTCTTC. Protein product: CASSSTGSGNEQFF.

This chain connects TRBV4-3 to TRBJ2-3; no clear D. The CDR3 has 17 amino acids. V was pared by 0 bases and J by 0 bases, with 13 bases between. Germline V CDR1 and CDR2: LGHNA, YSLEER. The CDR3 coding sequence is TGCGCCAGCAGCCAAGAAGGGTTCCCTTCTAGCACAGATACGCAGTATTTT. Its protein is CASSQEGFPSSTDTQYF.

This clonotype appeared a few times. The CDR3 nucleotides are TGTGCCAGCAGCCAAGGTCCCTCTAGGGGACAGACTAATGAAAAACTGTTTTTT. Translated, it gives CASSQGPSRGQTNEKLFF. The rearrangement joins TRBV4-2 to TRBJ1-4, with 7 bases that match TRBD1. Germline lookup yields CDR1 LGHNA and CDR2 YNFKEQ. Trimming took 1 base from V and 2 from J; bases not matched to a gene: 10. This CDR3 is 18 amino acids long.

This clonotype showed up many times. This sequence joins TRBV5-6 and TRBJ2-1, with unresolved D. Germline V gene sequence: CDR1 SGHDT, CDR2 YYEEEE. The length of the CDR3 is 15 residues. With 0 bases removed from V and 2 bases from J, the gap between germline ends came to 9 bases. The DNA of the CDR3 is TGTGCCAGCAGCTTGGTAGATCTCCCCTACAATGAGCAGTTCTTC. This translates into CASSLVDLPYNEQFF.

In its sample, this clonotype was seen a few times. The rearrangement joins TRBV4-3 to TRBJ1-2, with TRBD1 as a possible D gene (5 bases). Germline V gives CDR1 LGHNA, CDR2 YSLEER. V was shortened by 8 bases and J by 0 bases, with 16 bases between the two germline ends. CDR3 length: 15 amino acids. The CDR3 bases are TGCGCCAGCCAGCTAGTGTTGGGGGCTAACTATGGCTACACCTTC. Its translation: CASQLVLGANYGYTF.

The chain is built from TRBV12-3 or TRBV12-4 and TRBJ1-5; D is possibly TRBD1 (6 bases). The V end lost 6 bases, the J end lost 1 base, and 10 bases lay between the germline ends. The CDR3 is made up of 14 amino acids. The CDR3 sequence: CASRYTGSNQPQHF. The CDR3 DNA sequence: TGTGCCAGCAGGTACACAGGGAGCAATCAGCCCCAGCATTTT.

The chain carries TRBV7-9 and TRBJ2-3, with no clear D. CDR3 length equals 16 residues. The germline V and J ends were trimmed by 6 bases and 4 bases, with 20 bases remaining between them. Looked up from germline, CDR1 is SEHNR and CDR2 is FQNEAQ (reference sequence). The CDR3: CASRLIVAVKADTQYF. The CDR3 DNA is TGTGCCAGCAGATTAATTGTGGCTGTAAAGGCAGATACGCAGTATTTT.

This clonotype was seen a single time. The CDR3: CASSSPPGTGDLRTDTQYF. DNA for the CDR3: TGCGCCAGCAGCTCACCGCCCGGGACAGGAGACCTGCGCACAGATACGCAGTATTTT. The chain employs TRBV5-1 and TRBJ2-3, with 8 bases that match TRBD1. The CDR3 spans 19 residues. Germline lookup yields CDR1 SGHRS and CDR2 YFSETQ. The V segment lost 3 bases and the J segment 1 base; nucleotides outside the gene matches: 16.

CDR3 sequence: CASSSGPSFVLTYEQYF. For the CDR3, the DNA is TGTGCCAGCAGCTCAGGGCCCAGCTTCGTGTTAACCTACGAGCAGTACTTC. The chain is built from TRBV7-2 and TRBJ2-7, with D maybe TRBD1 (5 bases). Germline-derived CDR1 and CDR2 are SGHTA and FQGNSA. The length of the CDR3 is 17 residues. V lost 4 bases to trimming and J lost 2 bases, with 21 bases between them.

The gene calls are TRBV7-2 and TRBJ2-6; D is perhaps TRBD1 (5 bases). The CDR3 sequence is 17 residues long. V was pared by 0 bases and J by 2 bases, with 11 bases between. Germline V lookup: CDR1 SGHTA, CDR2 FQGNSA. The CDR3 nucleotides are TGTGCCAGCAGCTTAGCGCATATAGGGGCTGGGGCCAACGTCCTGACTTTC. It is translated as CASSLAHIGAGANVLTF.

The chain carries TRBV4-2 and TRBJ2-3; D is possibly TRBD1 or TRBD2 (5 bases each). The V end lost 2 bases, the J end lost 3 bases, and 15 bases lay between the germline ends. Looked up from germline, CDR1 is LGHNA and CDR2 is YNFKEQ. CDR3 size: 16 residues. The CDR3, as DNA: TGTGCCAGCAGCCAACCGGGACCCCACCGGACAGATACGCAGTATTTT. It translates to CASSQPGPHRTDTQYF.

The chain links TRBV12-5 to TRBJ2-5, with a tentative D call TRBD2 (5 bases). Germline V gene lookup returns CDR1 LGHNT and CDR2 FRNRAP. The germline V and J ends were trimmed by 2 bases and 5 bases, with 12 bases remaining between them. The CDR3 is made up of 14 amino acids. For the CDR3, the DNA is TGTGCTAGTGGTTTGATGGGAAGAGGGGAGACCCAGTACTTC. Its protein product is CASGLMGRGETQYF.

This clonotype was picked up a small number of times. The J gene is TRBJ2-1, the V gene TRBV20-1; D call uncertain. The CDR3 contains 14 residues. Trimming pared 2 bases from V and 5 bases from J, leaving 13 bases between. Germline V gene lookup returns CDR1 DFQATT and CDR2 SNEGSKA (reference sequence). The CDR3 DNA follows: TGCAGTGCTAGATCCCCCAAAGGGAACAATGAGCAGTTCTTC. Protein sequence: CSARSPKGNNEQFF.

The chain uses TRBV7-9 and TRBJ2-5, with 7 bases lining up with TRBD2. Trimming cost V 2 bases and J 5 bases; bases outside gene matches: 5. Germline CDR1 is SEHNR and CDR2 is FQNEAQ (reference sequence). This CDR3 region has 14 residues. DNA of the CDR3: TGTGCCAGCAGCTTATCGTCCGGGAGGGAGACCCAGTACTTC. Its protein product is CASSLSSGRETQYF.

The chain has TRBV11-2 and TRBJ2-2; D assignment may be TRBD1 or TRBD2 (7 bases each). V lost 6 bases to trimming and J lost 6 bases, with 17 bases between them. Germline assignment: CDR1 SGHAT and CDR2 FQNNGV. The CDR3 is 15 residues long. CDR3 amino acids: CASRANRGGAGELFF. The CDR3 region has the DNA TGTGCCAGCAGGGCTAACAGGGGAGGGGCCGGGGAGCTGTTTTTT.

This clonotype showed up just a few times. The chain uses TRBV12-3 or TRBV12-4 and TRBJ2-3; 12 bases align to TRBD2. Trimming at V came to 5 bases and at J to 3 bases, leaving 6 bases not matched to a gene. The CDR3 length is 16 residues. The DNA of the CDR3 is TGTGCCAGCAGTCTCCGGACTAGCGGGGTGACAGATACGCAGTATTTT. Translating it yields CASSLRTSGVTDTQYF.

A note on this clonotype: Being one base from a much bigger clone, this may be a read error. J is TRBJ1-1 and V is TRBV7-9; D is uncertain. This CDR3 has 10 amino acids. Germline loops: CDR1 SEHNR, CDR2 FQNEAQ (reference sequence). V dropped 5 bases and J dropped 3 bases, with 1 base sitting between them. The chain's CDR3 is CASSHTEAFF. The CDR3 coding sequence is TGTGCCAGCAGCCACACTGAAGCTTTCTTT.

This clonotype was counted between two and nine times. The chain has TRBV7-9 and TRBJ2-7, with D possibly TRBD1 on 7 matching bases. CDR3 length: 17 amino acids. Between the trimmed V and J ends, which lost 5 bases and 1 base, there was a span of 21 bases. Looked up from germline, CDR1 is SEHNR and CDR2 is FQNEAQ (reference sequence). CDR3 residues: CASSTLARQGISYEQYF. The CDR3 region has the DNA TGTGCCAGCAGCACACTAGCCCGACAGGGAATTTCCTACGAGCAGTACTTC.

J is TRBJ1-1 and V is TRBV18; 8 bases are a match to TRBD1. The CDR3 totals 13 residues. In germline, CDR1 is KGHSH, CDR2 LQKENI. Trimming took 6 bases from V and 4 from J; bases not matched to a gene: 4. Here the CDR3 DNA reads TGTGCCAGCTCTTGGACAGGGAGCACTGAAGCTTTCTTT. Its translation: CASSWTGSTEAFF.

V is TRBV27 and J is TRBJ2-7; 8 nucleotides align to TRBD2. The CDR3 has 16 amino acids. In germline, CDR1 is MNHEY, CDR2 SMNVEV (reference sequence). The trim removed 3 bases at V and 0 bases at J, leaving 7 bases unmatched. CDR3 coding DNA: TGTGCCAGCAGTTTTCGGACTAGCCCCACCTCCTACGAGCAGTACTTC. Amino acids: CASSFRTSPTSYEQYF.

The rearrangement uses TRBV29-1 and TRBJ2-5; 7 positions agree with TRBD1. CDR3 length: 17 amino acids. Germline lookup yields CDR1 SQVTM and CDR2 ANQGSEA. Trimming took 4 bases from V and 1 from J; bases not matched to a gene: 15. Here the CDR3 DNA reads TGCAGCGTTGCCCACCTTCAGGGGGTTCCCCTCCAAGAGACCCAGTACTTC. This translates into CSVAHLQGVPLQETQYF.